One sample yielded the 2 T cell receptor beta chains listed below, sequenced in a study of early T cells in non-severe SARS-CoV-2 infection. TCRdb redid the calling of the 5' RACE reads with MiXCR, one entry per CDR3 protein. The data contain 55,000 to 75,000 distinct CDR3 sequences, 12% of them singletons. The sequenced sample was whole blood. The source of these receptors is an adult who was a healthcare worker with PCR-confirmed SARS-CoV-2 infection or an uninfected control (not recorded which).

This clonotype was picked up a small number of times. The chain links TRBV14 to TRBJ1-1; no definite D call. Trimming removed 0 bases at V and 0 bases at J, with 11 bases between. Germline V lookup: CDR1 SGHDN, CDR2 FVKESK. The CDR3 runs 16 residues. CDR3 coding DNA: TGTGCCAGCAGCCAAGACCGACACGGATTGAACACTGAAGCTTTCTTT. It specifies CASSQDRHGLNTEAFF.

This clonotype was found a few times. The CDR3 DNA sequence: TGCAGTGCTATCCCTAGTGCGGGTATGGATACGCAGTATTTT. It codes for CSAIPSAGMDTQYF. The chain joins TRBV20-1 to TRBJ2-3; TRBD2 might be the D (5 bases). Germline values: CDR1 DFQATT, CDR2 SNEGSKA (reference sequence). This CDR3 is 14 amino acids long. With 4 bases removed from V and 6 bases from J, the gap between germline ends came to 17 bases.